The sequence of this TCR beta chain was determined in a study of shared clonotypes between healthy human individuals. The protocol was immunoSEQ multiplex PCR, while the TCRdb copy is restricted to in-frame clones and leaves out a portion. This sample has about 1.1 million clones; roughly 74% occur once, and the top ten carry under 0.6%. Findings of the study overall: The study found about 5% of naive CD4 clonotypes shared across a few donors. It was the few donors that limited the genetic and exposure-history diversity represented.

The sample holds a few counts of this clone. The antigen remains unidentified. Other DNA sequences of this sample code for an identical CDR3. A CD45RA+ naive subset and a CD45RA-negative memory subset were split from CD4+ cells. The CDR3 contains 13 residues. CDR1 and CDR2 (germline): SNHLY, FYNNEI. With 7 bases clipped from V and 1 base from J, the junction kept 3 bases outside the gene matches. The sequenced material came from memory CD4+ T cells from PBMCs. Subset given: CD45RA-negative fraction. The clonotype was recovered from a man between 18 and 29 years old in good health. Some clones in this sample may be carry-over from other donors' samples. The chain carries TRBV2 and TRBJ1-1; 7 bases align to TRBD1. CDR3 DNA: TGTGCCAGCAATCGGGACAGGAACACTGAAGCTTTCTTT. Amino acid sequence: CASNRDRNTEAFF.